One and the same sample provided the 6 T cell receptor beta chains below, sequenced in a study of tumor-infiltrating lymphocytes in oesophageal squamous cell carcinoma. TCRdb recomputed calls from the PCR reads with MiXCR, one row per CDR3 protein. The sample consists of just over 15,000 distinct CDR3 sequences, around 51% of them appearing once. Sequenced material: esophageal tumor tissue. These TCRs come from a female donor with esophageal squamous cell carcinoma.

This chain uses TRBV7-9 with TRBJ2-5; D gene unclear. Gene TRBJ2-7 matches the end of the DNA better, so the J call may be wrong. The CDR3 consists of 12 residues. Germline V gene sequence: CDR1 SEHNR, CDR2 FQNEAQ (reference sequence). The CDR3 coding sequence is TGTGCCAGCAGCTTAGACCCCCTCGAGCAGTACTTC. Encoded protein: CASSLDPLEQYF.

The chain employs TRBV30 and TRBJ1-2; no firm D call. Looked up from germline, CDR1 is GTSNPN and CDR2 is SVGIG (reference sequence). The length of the CDR3 is 13 residues. Trimming shortened V by 4 bases and J by 4 bases, and 13 bases separated the two germline ends. The CDR3 region has the DNA TGTGCCTGGACCCGATCCAACTCCTATGGCTACACCTTC. It specifies CAWTRSNSYGYTF.

On this clonotype itself: Because it lacks the conserved phenylalanine or tryptophan at the end, this CDR3 is likely a read error. The J gene is TRBJ1-1, the V gene TRBV6-1, with D tentatively TRBD1 (6 bases). The end of the DNA fits TRBJ2-3 better, so the J call may be wrong. CDR1 is MNHNS, CDR2 SASEGT, per germline. The CDR3 contains 12 residues. CDR3 sequence reads: CASSQQGYEQYY. The CDR3 bases are TGTGCCAGCAGTCAACAGGGTTACGAGCAGTATTAT.

This chain joins TRBV27 and TRBJ2-4; D call uncertain. The J call could be wrong; TRBJ2-7 is a better fit for the DNA end. Germline V gene sequence: CDR1 MNHEY, CDR2 SMNVEV (reference sequence). The CDR3 runs to 14 residues. CDR3 sequence reads: CASSSGSAAYEQYF. The CDR3 nucleotides read TGTGCCAGCAGTAGTGGGTCGGCCGCCTACGAGCAGTACTTC.

The chain links TRBV7-3 to TRBJ2-1; 11 bases align to TRBD2. The J call may be mistaken, given a closer DNA end match to TRBJ2-7. Germline V gene data show CDR1 as SGHTA and CDR2 as FQGTGA. The CDR3 contains 16 residues. The CDR3 nucleotides are TGTGCCAGCAGCAATAGCGGGGGGGCTACTTACAATGAGCAGTACTTC. This encodes CASSNSGGATYNEQYF.

V gene TRBV7-3 combines with J gene TRBJ2-5; TRBD2 matches 13 bases. The last part of the DNA fits TRBJ2-1 better; the J call may be wrong. This CDR3 has 16 amino acids. Germline V gene sequence: CDR1 SGHTA, CDR2 FQGTGA. The CDR3 coding sequence is TGTGCCAGCAGCTTAGGACTAGCGGGAGTGTACAATGAGCAGTTCTTC. Protein sequence: CASSLGLAGVYNEQFF.